This TCR beta chain stems from a study of CD8 T cells in ankylosing spondylitis. Study results and limitations: Within peripheral blood, clones linked to disease were CD8+ and relatively rare. A motif in TCR beta, a set of about 8 highly homologous variants, appeared characteristic of ankylosing spondylitis blood.

This clonotype was seen at least ten times. What it binds is not known. The CDR3 covers 16 residues. The germline V gene encodes CDR1 DFQATT and CDR2 SNEGSKA (reference sequence). Germline trimming cut 2 bases from V and 6 bases from J; bases unmatched to any gene: 8. TCRdb re-called the 5' RACE reads with MiXCR, one entry per CDR3 protein. The sample carries fewer than 650,000 distinct CDR3 sequences, approximately 11% recorded once. Sample: blood, either unsorted or a sorted T cell fraction (not recorded which). The TCR comes from a male donor with ankylosing spondylitis. The chain combines TRBV20-1 with TRBJ2-2, with 11 bases matching TRBD2. The CDR3 loop is CSARPHSGRAAGELFF. CDR3 in DNA: TGCAGTGCTAGACCCCATAGCGGGAGGGCCGCCGGGGAGCTGTTTTTT.